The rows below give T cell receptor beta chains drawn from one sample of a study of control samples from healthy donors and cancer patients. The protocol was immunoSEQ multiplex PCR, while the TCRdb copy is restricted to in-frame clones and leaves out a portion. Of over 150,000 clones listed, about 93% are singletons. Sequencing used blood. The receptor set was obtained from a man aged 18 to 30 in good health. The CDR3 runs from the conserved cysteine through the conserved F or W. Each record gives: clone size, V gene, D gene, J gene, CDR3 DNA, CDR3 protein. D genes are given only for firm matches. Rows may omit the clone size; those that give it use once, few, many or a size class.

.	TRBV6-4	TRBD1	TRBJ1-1	TGTGCCAGCAGACAGGGGGAGACGGCCACTGAAGCTTTCTTT	CASRQGETATEAFF
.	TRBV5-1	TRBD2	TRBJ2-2	TGCGCCAGCAGCAGGCTGCGGGGGGGCCAATCGAACACCGGGGAGCTGTTTTTT	CASSRLRGGQSNTGELFF
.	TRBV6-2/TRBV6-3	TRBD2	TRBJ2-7	TGTGCCAGCAGTTACTCGAATCGGGGGGGCTACGAGCAGTACTTC	CASSYSNRGGYEQYF
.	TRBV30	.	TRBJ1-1	TGTGCCTGGAGAAGGCAGCAGCCGAACACTGAAGCTTTCTTT	CAWRRQQPNTEAFF
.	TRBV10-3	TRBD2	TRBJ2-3	TGTGCCATCAGTGAGCGACTAGCGGGGACCACAGATACGCAGTATTTT	CAISERLAGTTDTQYF
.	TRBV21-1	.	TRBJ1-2	TGTGCCAGCAGCCGTGAACGCGGTCACCTTTACTATGGCTACACCTTC	CASSRERGHLYYGYTF
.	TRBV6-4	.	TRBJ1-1	TGTGCCAGCAGTCTCTCCGGGACAACTGCCACTGAAGCTTTCTTT	CASSLSGTTATEAFF
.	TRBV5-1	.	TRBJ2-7	TGCGCCAGCAGCTTGATGGGGGACGAGCAGTACTTC	CASSLMGDEQYF
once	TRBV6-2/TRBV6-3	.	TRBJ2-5	TGTGCCAGCAGCCCCCACCCAGGGGAGCGCCTCCAAGAGACCCAGTACTTC	CASSPHPGERLQETQYF
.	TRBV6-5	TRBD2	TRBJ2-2	TGTGCCAGCGTTGGCGGGGGGTCCTACACCGGGGAGCTGTTTTTT	CASVGGGSYTGELFF
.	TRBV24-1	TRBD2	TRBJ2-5	TGTGCCACCAGTGATTTTGACCAGGGAGGGGTAGAGACCCAGTACTTC	CATSDFDQGGVETQYF
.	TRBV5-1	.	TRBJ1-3	TGCGCCAGCAGCGAGGCTCCCCCTTCTGGAAACACCATATATTTT	CASSEAPPSGNTIYF
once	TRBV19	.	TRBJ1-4	TGTGCCAGTAGTATGGGACAACCGGAGGGAAAACTGTTTTTT	CASSMGQPEGKLFF
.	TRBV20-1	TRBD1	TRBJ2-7	TGCAGTGCTAGTGAGACAGGGGCGGCCTACGAGCAGTACTTC	CSASETGAAYEQYF
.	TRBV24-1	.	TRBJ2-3	TGTGCCACCAGTGACCCTGAGGGGCCGTCAGATACGCAGTATTTT	CATSDPEGPSDTQYF
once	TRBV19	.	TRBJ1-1	TGTGCCAGTAGTATCAGGGAAACTGAAGCTTTCTTT	CASSIRETEAFF
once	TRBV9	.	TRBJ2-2	TGTGCCAGCAGCGCATCAATCAGGGGAGCCGGGGAGCTGTTTTTT	CASSASIRGAGELFF
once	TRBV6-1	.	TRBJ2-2	TGTGCCAGCAGTGAATGGAACACCGGGGAGCTGTTTTTT	CASSEWNTGELFF
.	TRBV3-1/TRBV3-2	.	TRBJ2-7	TGTGCCAGCAGCCGATCTACCCTAGAGCAGTACTTC	CASSRSTLEQYF
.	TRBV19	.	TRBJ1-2	TGTGCCAGTAGTATAAAGGGTTGGAGTGGCTACACCTTC	CASSIKGWSGYTF
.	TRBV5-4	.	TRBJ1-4	TGTGCCAGCAGCTTGGTTATGGGGGAAAAACTGTTTTTT	CASSLVMGEKLFF
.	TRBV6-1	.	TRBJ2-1	TGTGCCAGCAGTGAAGCTGGCTACAATGAGCAGTTCTTC	CASSEAGYNEQFF
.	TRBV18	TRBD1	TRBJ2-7	TGTGCCAGCTCCCTTAATACAGGGGGCTTGTACGAGCAGTACTTC	CASSLNTGGLYEQYF
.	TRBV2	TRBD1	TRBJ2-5	TGTGCCAGCAGGGTAGACAGGGGGCTAGGGACCCAGTACTTC	CASRVDRGLGTQYF
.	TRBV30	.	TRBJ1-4	TGTGCCTGGTCGGGCCGGGGCCGGTACGCAACTAATGAAAAACTGTTTTTT	CAWSGRGRYATNEKLFF
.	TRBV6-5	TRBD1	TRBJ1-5	TGTATCTGCAGGGGGTTGGATCAGCCCCAGCATTTT	CICRGLDQPQHF
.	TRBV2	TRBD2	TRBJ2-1	TGTGCCAGCAGGGGTAGACTAGCGGGGCGAAGAGGGGATGAGCAGTTCTTC	CASRGRLAGRRGDEQFF
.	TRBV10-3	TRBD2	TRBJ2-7	TGTGCCATAGCCGCGGGAGGATACGAGCAGTACTTC	CAIAAGGYEQYF
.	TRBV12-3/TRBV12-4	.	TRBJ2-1	TGTGCCAGCAGTTCCCTTGGTGGGTCCCCCATCTTC	CASSSLGGSPIF
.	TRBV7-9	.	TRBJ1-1	TGTGCCAGCAGCTTATTCCAGGGCGTCAGCACTGAAGCTTTCTTT	CASSLFQGVSTEAFF
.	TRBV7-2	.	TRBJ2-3	TGTGCCAGCAGCGGCGGGGCCGTTTACACAGATACGCAGTATTTT	CASSGGAVYTDTQYF
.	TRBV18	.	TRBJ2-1	TGTGCCAGCTCCATACACGATAAAAGTGAGCAGTTCTTC	CASSIHDKSEQFF
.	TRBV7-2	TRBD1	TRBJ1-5	TGTGCCAGCAGCTTATACCAGACAGGGGGCAATCAGCCCCAGCATTTT	CASSLYQTGGNQPQHF
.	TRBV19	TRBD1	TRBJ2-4	TGTGCCAGTAGTCTTCCGGGACAGGGCAACATTCAGTACTTC	CASSLPGQGNIQYF
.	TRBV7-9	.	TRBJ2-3	TGTGCCAGCAGTTACCTTAGCACAGATACGCAGTATTTT	CASSYLSTDTQYF
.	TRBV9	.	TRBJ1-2	TGTGCCAGCAGCGCGGGGGTTAACTATGGCTACACCTTC	CASSAGVNYGYTF
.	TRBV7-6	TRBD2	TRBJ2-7	TGTGCCAGCAGCCGAACTAGCGGGGGGATTATCTACGAGCAGTACTTC	CASSRTSGGIIYEQYF
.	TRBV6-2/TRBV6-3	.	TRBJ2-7	TGTGCCAGCAGTTACTCGAGACAGGCGATGACTACCTACGAGCAGTACTTC	CASSYSRQAMTTYEQYF
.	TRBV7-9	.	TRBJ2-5	TGTGCCAGCAGCTTATACCGGTACCAAGAGACCCAGTACTTC	CASSLYRYQETQYF
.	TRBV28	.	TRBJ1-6	TGTGCCAGTCACCAAGCGGCACCCCTAAATTCACCCCTCCACTTT	CASHQAAPLNSPLHF